A single T cell receptor beta chain is shown here with its context. Both TCR beta VDJ combination and CDR3 sequence profiling were carried out. Genomic DNA was the template for this profiling. Via MiXCR, TCRdb re-called the reads, giving one row per CDR3 protein. The sample gives around 130,000 distinct CDR3 sequences, more than 40% of which show up once; 2% to 3% is in the top ten. This sample was included in a study of CD8+CD57+ T cells in acquired aplastic anemia. The sample comprised sorted CD4+, CD8+, or CD8+CD57+ T cells (not recorded which) from PBMCs. The clonotype originates from a human donor in good health, serving as a control.

CDR3 sequence reads: CSVYPTNTEAFF. The CDR3 nucleotides read TGCAGCGTTTACCCGACGAACACTGAAGCTTTCTTT. The chain couples TRBV29-1 to TRBJ1-1, with D uncertain. The CDR3 totals 12 residues. CDR1 and CDR2 (germline): SQVTM, ANQGSEA. V was trimmed by 5 bases and J by 1 base, leaving 8 bases between them. The full variable domain, in which reference TRBV29-1 and TRBJ1-1 provide the parts outside the CDR3, is SAVISQKPSRDICQRGTSLTIQCQVDSQVTMMFWYRQQPGQSLTLIATANQGSEATYESGFVIDKFPISRPNLTFSTLTVSNMSPEDSSIYLCSVYPTNTEAFFGQGTRLTVV.